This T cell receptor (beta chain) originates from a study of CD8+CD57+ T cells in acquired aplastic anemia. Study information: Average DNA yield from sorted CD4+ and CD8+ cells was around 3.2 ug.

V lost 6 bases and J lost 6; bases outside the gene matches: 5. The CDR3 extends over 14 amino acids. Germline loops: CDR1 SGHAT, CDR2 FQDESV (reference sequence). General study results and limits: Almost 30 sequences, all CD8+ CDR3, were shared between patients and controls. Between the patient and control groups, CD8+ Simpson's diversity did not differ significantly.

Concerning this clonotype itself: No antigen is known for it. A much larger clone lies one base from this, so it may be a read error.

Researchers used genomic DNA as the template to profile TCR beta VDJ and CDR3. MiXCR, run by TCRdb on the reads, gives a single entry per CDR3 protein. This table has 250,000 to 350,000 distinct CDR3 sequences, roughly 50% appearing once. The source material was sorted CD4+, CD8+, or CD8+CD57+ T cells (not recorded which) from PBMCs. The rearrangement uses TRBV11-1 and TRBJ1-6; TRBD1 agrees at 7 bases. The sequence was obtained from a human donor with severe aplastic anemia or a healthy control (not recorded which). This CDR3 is CASSPGTANSPLHF. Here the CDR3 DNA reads TGTGCCAGCAGTCCCGGGACAGCTAATTCACCCCTCCACTTT.